These 21 T cell receptor beta chains were all obtained from the same sample, sequenced in a study of radiation and T cells in renal cell carcinoma. Measured with immunoSEQ multiplex PCR; TCRdb has only the in-frame clones, and not every one. Found here are approximately 16,000 clones, about 53% of them singletons; the top ten hold roughly 8.7%. The treatment denotes: treatment-naive control, cytoreductive nephrectomy. Sequenced material: tumor tissue, taken from a patient whose treatment was nephrectomy without radiotherapy. These receptor sequences come from a middle-aged man with renal cell carcinoma.

This clone is medium-sized (0.01 to 0.1%). This sequence joins TRBV4-1 and TRBJ2-1; D call uncertain. Germline V gives CDR1 MGHRA, CDR2 YSYEKL. CDR3 length: 16 residues. Trimming stripped 0 bases from V and 6 bases from J, with 15 bases between. The CDR3 spells CASSQEGPPIGNEQFF. DNA of the CDR3: TGCGCCAGCAGCCAAGAAGGGCCCCCTATCGGCAATGAGCAGTTCTTC.

V gene TRBV7-6 combines with J gene TRBJ2-2; 15 positions match TRBD2. V shed 5 bases and J 7 bases; nucleotides not matched to a gene: 8. The germline CDR1 and CDR2 sequences are SGHVS and FNYEAQ. The CDR3 is 17 residues long. The CDR3, as DNA: TGTGCCAGCAGCCGGACTAGCGGGGGGGCTAAGGGCGGGGAGCTGTTTTTT. Amino acids: CASSRTSGGAKGGELFF. Looking up the rest from reference TRBV7-6 and TRBJ2-2 gives the full variable domain: GAGVSQSPRYKVTKRGQDVALRCDPISGHVSLYWYRQALGQGPEFLTYFNYEAQQDKSGLPNDRFSAERPEGSISTLTIQRTEQRDSAMYRCASSRTSGGAKGGELFFGEGSRLTVL.

Written as DNA, the CDR3 is TGTGCCAGCAGTTTACTACAGGGTTTTACCGGGGAGCTGTTTTTT. Protein: CASSLLQGFTGELFF. V is TRBV27 and J is TRBJ2-2; D may be TRBD1 (6 bases). V lost 2 bases, J lost 5 bases, and 12 bases lay in between. The CDR3 has 15 residues. Per germline, CDR1 MNHEY and CDR2 SMNVEV (reference sequence).

CDR3 nucleotide sequence: TGTGCCACCAGCAGGAAGATTGACAGGGCGAATGAAAAACTGTTTTTT. Translating gives CATSRKIDRANEKLFF. The chain joins TRBV15 to TRBJ1-4, with 7 bases fitting TRBD1. Germline CDR1 and CDR2: LNHNV and YYDKDF (reference sequence). V was pared by 3 bases and J by 5 bases, with 9 bases of the junction left unmatched. There are 16 residues in the CDR3. Based on the CDR3 plus reference TRBV15 and TRBJ1-4, the full variable domain is DAMVIQNPRYQVTQFGKPVTLSCSQTLNHNVMYWYQQKSSQAPKLLFHYYDKDFNNEADTPDNFQSRRPNTSFCFLDIRSPGLGDTAMYLCATSRKIDRANEKLFFGSGTQLSVL.

This sequence joins TRBV7-3 and TRBJ2-1, with 9 positions matching TRBD2. Germline trimming cut 4 bases from V and 4 bases from J; bases unmatched to any gene: 5. Germline V CDR1 and CDR2: SGHTA, FQGTGA. This CDR3 is 15 amino acids long. CDR3 region: CASSSTSGPYNEQFF. CDR3 coding DNA: TGTGCCAGCAGCTCTACTAGCGGGCCATACAATGAGCAGTTCTTC. Complete variable domain (other parts from reference TRBV7-3 and TRBJ2-1): GAGVSQTPSNKVTEKGKYVELRCDPISGHTALYWYRQSLGQGPEFLIYFQGTGAADDSGLPNDRFFAVRPEGSVSTLKIQRTERGDSAVYLCASSSTSGPYNEQFFGPGTRLTVL.

The CDR3 DNA sequence: TGTGCCAGCAGCTTAGTAGTGGAGGGCACTGAAGCTTTCTTT. Translating gives CASSLVVEGTEAFF. J is TRBJ1-1 and V is TRBV4-2; D gene uncertain. The germline V gene has CDR1 LGHNA and CDR2 YNFKEQ. V gave up 5 bases and J gave up 4 bases, with 14 bases separating them. This CDR3 contains 14 residues.

This clone is judged large. The genes are TRBV28 and TRBJ1-5; 12 bases line up with TRBD1. The junction had 1 base not matched to a gene; V was cut back by 4 bases and J by 6 bases. CDR1 is MDHEN, CDR2 SYDVKM, per germline. This CDR3 region has 14 residues. In DNA form, the CDR3 reads TGTGCCAGCAGTTGGGACAGGGGGCTTCAGCCCCAGCATTTT. This encodes CASSWDRGLQPQHF.

This chain links TRBV7-9 with TRBJ2-3; the D gene is possibly TRBD2 (5 bases). The CDR3 consists of 16 residues. CDR1 and CDR2 (germline): SEHNR, FQNEAQ (reference sequence). V was clipped by 0 bases and J by 0 bases, with 10 bases between them. The CDR3 DNA reads as TGTGCCAGCAGCTTAGCGGAGCGGCCTAGCACAGATACGCAGTATTTT. This gives the protein CASSLAERPSTDTQYF.

J is TRBJ2-3 and V is TRBV18, with D perhaps matching TRBD1 (6 bases). The germline V gene encodes CDR1 KGHSH and CDR2 LQKENI. The CDR3 runs to 16 residues. V was clipped by 2 bases and J by 0 bases, with 12 bases between them. The CDR3 here is CASSPGGGGSTDTQYF. CDR3 DNA sequence: TGTGCCAGCTCACCAGGGGGCGGAGGTAGCACAGATACGCAGTATTTT. The full variable domain, its missing parts supplied by reference TRBV18 and TRBJ2-3, is NAGVMQNPRHLVRRRGQEARLRCSPMKGHSHVYWYRQLPEEGLKFMVYLQKENIIDESGMPKERFSAEFPKEGPSILRIQQVVRGDSAAYFCASSPGGGGSTDTQYFGPGTRLTVL.

This clone occurred a few times. The V call is TRBV13, the J call TRBJ2-7; 7 nucleotides align to TRBD1. J lost 5 bases, V lost 4 bases, and 8 bases had no gene match. The germline CDR1 and CDR2 sequences are PRHDT and FYEKMQ (reference sequence). CDR3 length: 14 residues. In DNA form, the CDR3 reads TGTGCCAGCAGCTCCCAACAGGGGTTAGACGAGCAGTACTTC. Its protein is CASSSQQGLDEQYF.

The rearrangement links TRBV6-5 to TRBJ2-7, with D tentatively TRBD1 (5 bases). Germline V gives CDR1 MNHEY, CDR2 SVGAGI. The CDR3 has 15 amino acids. The V and J ends lost 0 bases and 3 bases respectively, with 12 bases between them. CDR3 nucleotide sequence: TGTGCCAGCAGTTACTCAATAGGGGCTGACTACGAGCAGTACTTC. Amino acid sequence: CASSYSIGADYEQYF.

This clone is categorized as medium-sized. V and J are TRBV18 and TRBJ1-5; D call uncertain. This CDR3 comprises 16 residues. The ends were cut back, 2 bases at V and 0 bases at J, with 11 bases in the middle. Germline V gene sequence: CDR1 KGHSH, CDR2 LQKENI. CDR3 protein: CASSPKPPNSNQPQHF. The CDR3 DNA sequence: TGTGCCAGCTCACCAAAACCCCCAAATAGCAATCAGCCCCAGCATTTT.

By sample fraction, this clone is medium-sized. V is TRBV7-3 and J is TRBJ1-2, with unresolved D. Germline CDR1 and CDR2: SGHTA and FQGTGA. V was clipped by 0 bases and J by 8 bases, with 7 bases between them. CDR3 length: 12 amino acids. This CDR3 reads CASSLTLWGYTF. The CDR3 region has the DNA TGTGCCAGCAGCTTAACTCTCTGGGGCTACACCTTC.

The chain carries TRBV6-1 and TRBJ1-3; 8 nucleotides line up with TRBD1. Trimming at V came to 5 bases and at J to 6 bases, leaving 9 bases not matched to a gene. Germline CDR1 is MNHNS and CDR2 is SASEGT. CDR3 length: 15 residues. As DNA, the CDR3 is TGTGCCAGCAGTTTGGAGCCACAGGGGGTAAACACCATATATTTT. Its translation: CASSLEPQGVNTIYF.

The V call is TRBV6-5, the J call TRBJ2-5; 9 bases are shared with TRBD2. The CDR3 totals 15 residues. Germline CDR1 and CDR2: MNHEY and SVGAGI. V gave up 2 bases and J gave up 4 bases; unmatched junction bases: 5. The CDR3 DNA reads TGTGCCAGCAGTTACGGTAGCGGGGGACTAGAGACCCAGTACTTC. Its translation: CASSYGSGGLETQYF.

This clone was counted a few times. The J gene is TRBJ1-1, the V gene TRBV6-5; 8 bases are a match to TRBD1. The CDR3 spans 16 residues. In germline, CDR1 is MNHEY, CDR2 SVGAGI. V gave up 0 bases and J gave up 1 base; unmatched junction bases: 4. The DNA for the CDR3 is TGTGCCAGCAGTTACTCTGCAACAGGGGGGAACACTGAAGCTTTCTTT. Amino acid sequence: CASSYSATGGNTEAFF.

V usage is TRBV7-8 and J usage is TRBJ1-5; 9 positions agree with TRBD1. Germline CDR1 is SGHVS and CDR2 is FQNEAQ. The V and J ends lost 1 base and 5 bases, in that order; junction bases with no gene match: 15. This CDR3 spans 19 amino acids. DNA of the CDR3: TGTGCCAGCAGCTTAGTATGGATGTGGGGACAGGGCGGGCATCAGCCCCAGCATTTT. It encodes CASSLVWMWGQGGHQPQHF.

The V call is TRBV7-9, the J call TRBJ1-2; 7 bases line up with TRBD1. With V trimmed by 7 bases and J by 2 bases, 7 bases remained unmatched. Germline V CDR1 and CDR2: SEHNR, FQNEAQ (reference sequence). This CDR3 has 14 residues. The CDR3 DNA reads as TGTGCCAGCAACGATATGACAGGGAACTATGGCTACACCTTC. As protein: CASNDMTGNYGYTF.

J is TRBJ2-2 and V is TRBV5-6, with D hard to call. CDR1 is SGHDT and CDR2 is YYEEEE in the germline V gene. V lost 4 bases and J 2 bases, leaving 9 bases between the germline ends. The CDR3 loop spans 14 amino acids. The CDR3 bases are TGTGCCAGCAGCCGCATGTCAAACACCGGGGAGCTGTTTTTT. Its protein product is CASSRMSNTGELFF. Drawing the rest from reference TRBV5-6 and TRBJ2-2, the complete variable domain is DAGVTQSPTHLIKTRGQQVTLRCSPKSGHDTVSWYQQALGQGPQFIFQYYEEEERQRGNFPDRFSGHQFPNYSSELNVNALLLGDSALYLCASSRMSNTGELFFGEGSRLTVL.

The V gene is TRBV11-2, the J gene TRBJ1-1, with 10 bases lining up with TRBD1. V dropped 2 bases and J dropped 7; count of bases not matched to a gene: 4. The germline V gene has CDR1 SGHAT and CDR2 FQNNGV. The length of the CDR3 is 14 residues. In DNA form, the CDR3 reads TGTGCCAGCAGCTTAAGACAGGGGGCGGTTGAAGCTTTCTTT. Residues: CASSLRQGAVEAFF.

Worth noting for this clone: Germline and junction disagree at one end, which may indicate a read error. The sample contains more than one DNA sequence encoding this CDR3. The chain joins TRBV4-3 to TRBJ2-7; D remains ambiguous. The CDR3 is 16 residues long. Germline V gene sequence: CDR1 LGHNA, CDR2 YSLEER. The chain's CDR3 is CASSQALRVPFYEQYF. As DNA, the CDR3 is TGCGCCAGCAGCCAAGCCCTAAGGGTCCCTTTCTACGAACAGTACTTC.